The present T cell receptor (beta chain) was sequenced within a study of neoadjuvant anti-PD-1 for oral cavity cancer. Study context: Patients without progression received a fourth nivolumab dose around day 43, then surgical resection on days 50-56. Whole-study findings and limits: PBMC Gini-index clonality exceeded responders' in non-responders post-nivolumab.

Trimming removed 2 bases at V and 2 bases at J, with 13 bases between. The CDR3 totals 15 residues. Remarks on this clone: The antigen is unknown.

Time point noted: after neoadjuvant nivolumab, at surgical resection. Patients had HPV-negative, locally advanced oral cavity squamous cell carcinoma. Libraries were prepared by immunoSEQ multiplex PCR; TCRdb keeps only in-frame clonotypes and omits some of them. The profile covers around 65,000 clones, with 80% to 90% appearing a single time and 2.5% to 3% taken by the ten largest. The rearrangement links TRBV5-3 to TRBJ1-2, with a weak D call TRBD1 (6 bases). TRBV5-3 is labeled an ORF, and its function is uncertain. The sequence was obtained from a person aged 40 to 85 with oral cavity squamous cell carcinoma. The sequencing used PBMCs, collected after nivolumab (anti-PD-1) treatment. Here the CDR3 DNA reads TGTGCCAGAAGCTTCGACGGACAGTTAAACTATGGCTACACCTTC. Its translation: CARSFDGQLNYGYTF.